Shown below are 26 T cell receptor beta chains from a single sample sequenced in a study of blood T cell repertoires in COVID-19. Using immunoSEQ multiplex PCR, the repertoire was profiled, and TCRdb retains in-frame clones only, with some absent. The table records some 250,000 clones, about 86% of them present only once. The sequencing input was peripheral blood. The source is a woman at least 80 years old with acute or convalescent COVID-19.

The J gene is TRBJ1-5, the V gene TRBV30, with a weak D call TRBD1 (6 bases). The length of the CDR3 is 15 residues. V lost 2 bases and J lost 6, with 17 bases in between. Germline CDR1 and CDR2: GTSNPN and SVGIG (reference sequence). CDR3 amino acids: CAWSPQGTSAQPQHF. The CDR3 DNA follows: TGTGCCTGGAGTCCACAGGGTACGTCGGCTCAGCCCCAGCATTTT. The full variable domain, its missing parts supplied by reference TRBV30 and TRBJ1-5, is SQTIHQWPATLVQPVGSPLSLECTVEGTSNPNLYWYRQAAGRGLQLLFYSVGIGQISSEVPQNLSASRPQDRQFILSSKKLLLSDSGFYLCAWSPQGTSAQPQHFGDGTRLSIL.

The chain employs TRBV28 and TRBJ1-1, with 12 bases fitting TRBD1. Germline V CDR1 and CDR2: MDHEN, SYDVKM. V trimming: 9 bases; J trimming: 1 base; junction bases outside the gene matches: 9. The CDR3 runs 16 residues. For the CDR3, the DNA is TGTGCCAGTCCTCCGGGACAGGGGGCTTCGAACACTGAAGCTTTCTTT. Protein: CASPPGQGASNTEAFF.

The chain uses TRBV27 and TRBJ1-1; a possible D gene is TRBD1 (6 bases). Germline CDR1 and CDR2: MNHEY and SMNVEV (reference sequence). Trimming took off 6 bases at V and 12 bases at J, with 20 bases between the two ends. This CDR3 spans 13 amino acids. This CDR3 reads CASRSQGTGVSFF. The CDR3 DNA reads as TGTGCCAGCAGGTCTCAGGGGACCGGAGTTTCTTTCTTT.

This chain uses TRBV30 with TRBJ2-6; weak D call: TRBD2 (5 bases). V was clipped by 5 bases and J by 0 bases, with 8 bases between them. CDR3 size: 14 residues. Germline V gene sequence: CDR1 GTSNPN, CDR2 SVGIG (reference sequence). CDR3 sequence reads: CAWEGSSGANVLTF. As DNA, the CDR3 is TGTGCCTGGGAGGGTAGCTCTGGGGCCAACGTCCTGACTTTC.

This chain links TRBV28 with TRBJ2-5, with D possibly TRBD1 on 5 matching bases. Germline CDR1 and CDR2: MDHEN and SYDVKM. There are 14 residues in the CDR3. V was clipped by 4 bases and J by 6 bases, with 15 bases between them. CDR3 loop: CASSSTGSVKTQYF. The CDR3 DNA follows: TGTGCCAGCAGTTCCACAGGCTCTGTCAAGACCCAGTACTTC.

This chain links TRBV18 with TRBJ1-6; D remains unclear. The CDR3 spans 15 residues. V was shortened by 4 bases and J by 6 bases, with 13 bases between the two germline ends. Germline-derived CDR1 and CDR2 are KGHSH and LQKENI. The CDR3 is CASSRAGEANSPLHF. The CDR3 DNA is TGTGCCAGCTCACGCGCAGGCGAAGCTAATTCACCCCTCCACTTT.

The chain employs TRBV10-3 and TRBJ1-1, with a tentative D call TRBD1 (5 bases). The CDR3 runs 13 residues. Trimming took off 6 bases at V and 1 base at J, with 9 bases between the two ends. Germline-derived CDR1 and CDR2 are ENHRY and SYGVKD. The CDR3 protein is CAIRGQENTEAFF. CDR3 sequence (DNA): TGTGCCATCAGGGGGCAGGAGAACACTGAAGCTTTCTTT.

The J gene is TRBJ2-2, the V gene TRBV6-6; the match to TRBD1 covers 10 bases. Germline V gene data show CDR1 as MNHNY and CDR2 as SVGAGI (reference sequence). This CDR3 is built from 14 residues. V was clipped by 6 bases and J by 5 bases; unmatched bases: 3. The CDR3 loop is CASRGQGRTGELFF. The CDR3 coding sequence is TGTGCCAGCAGGGGACAGGGGCGGACCGGGGAGCTGTTTTTT.

Only one count was recorded for this clone. The chain joins TRBV7-8 to TRBJ1-2; D remains ambiguous. Trimming shortened V by 1 base and J by 6 bases, and 12 bases separated the two germline ends. The CDR3 spans 14 residues. The germline CDR1 and CDR2 sequences are SGHVS and FQNEAQ. In nucleotides, the CDR3 is TGTGCCAGCAGCTTAGAGGATAGTCAGGATGGCTACACCTTC. It encodes CASSLEDSQDGYTF.

The rearrangement uses TRBV6-1 and TRBJ1-2, with TRBD1 as a possible D gene (5 bases). Germline lookup yields CDR1 MNHNS and CDR2 SASEGT. Trimming pared 6 bases from V and 6 bases from J, leaving 17 bases between. CDR3 length: 14 residues. The chain's CDR3 is CASSLRDGGDGYTF. The CDR3 nucleotides read TGTGCCAGCAGCCTCAGGGACGGGGGGGATGGCTACACCTTC.

The J gene is TRBJ1-6, the V gene TRBV2; TRBD1 might be the D (5 bases). The germline V gene encodes CDR1 SNHLY and CDR2 FYNNEI. V lost 8 bases to trimming and J lost 4 bases, with 12 bases between them. The CDR3 loop spans 14 amino acids. The CDR3 coding sequence is TGTGCCAGCCGGCGGGGCAGTTATAATTCACCCCTCCACTTT. Translation gives CASRRGSYNSPLHF. Drawing the rest from reference TRBV2 and TRBJ1-6, the complete variable domain is EPEVTQTPSHQVTQMGQEVILRCVPISNHLYFYWYRQILGQKVEFLVSFYNNEISEKSEIFDDQFSVERPDGSNFTLKIRSTKLEDSAMYFCASRRGSYNSPLHFGNGTRLTVT.

V is TRBV21-1 and J is TRBJ2-1; the table's D gene call, TRBD2, was not cross checked with the DNA. TRBV21-1 is a pseudogene locus. This CDR3 is built from 18 residues. The CDR3, as DNA: TGTGCCAGCAGCAAAAGGGTGGGGGGTTGTGGCTCCTACAATGAGCAGTTCTTC. The encoded protein is CASSKRVGGCGSYNEQFF.

V is TRBV6-5 and J is TRBJ1-2, with D tentatively TRBD1 (6 bases). V lost 6 bases and J lost 8, with 16 bases in between. Germline loops: CDR1 MNHEY, CDR2 SVGAGI. This CDR3 is 13 amino acids long. CDR3 sequence: CASSSGTNSGYTF. The CDR3 coding sequence is TGTGCCAGCAGCTCCGGGACAAACTCCGGCTACACCTTC.

The chain uses TRBV12-3 or TRBV12-4 and TRBJ2-1; D is unclear. The CDR3 is 12 amino acids. The V and J ends lost 8 bases and 4 bases respectively, with 9 bases between them. The chain's CDR3 is CASSPRYNEQFF. As DNA, the CDR3 is TGTGCCAGCTCCCCGCGATACAATGAGCAGTTCTTC.

This clone has a single count. The V and J genes are TRBV2 and TRBJ1-3, with 8 bases lining up with TRBD1. V lost 5 bases and J lost 2; bases outside the gene matches: 8. CDR1 SNHLY and CDR2 FYNNEI come from the germline V gene. The CDR3 contains 16 residues. CDR3 nucleotide sequence: TGTGCCAGCAGTAGGGGTTTACAGGGGGCTGGAAACACCATATATTTT. It codes for CASSRGLQGAGNTIYF.

The chain recombines TRBV5-1 with TRBJ1-2; 9 bases map to TRBD1. The CDR3 loop spans 13 amino acids. Germline V gene lookup returns CDR1 SGHRS and CDR2 YFSETQ. The V and J ends lost 2 bases and 6 bases, in that order; junction bases with no gene match: 2. For the CDR3, the DNA is TGCGCCAGCAGCTTCGGGACAGGGAATGGCTACACCTTC. Its translation: CASSFGTGNGYTF. Variable domain in full (rest from reference TRBV5-1 and TRBJ1-2): KAGVTQTPRYLIKTRGQQVTLSCSPISGHRSVSWYQQTPGQGLQFLFEYFSETQRNKGNFPGRFSGRQFSNSRSEMNVSTLELGDSALYLCASSFGTGNGYTFGSGTRLTVV.

The chain combines TRBV15 with TRBJ2-1, with TRBD2 identical over 11 bases. CDR1 is LNHNV, CDR2 YYDKDF, per germline (reference sequence). The V and J ends lost 0 bases and 11 bases, in that order; junction bases with no gene match: 6. The CDR3 has 15 residues. CDR3 nucleotide sequence: TGTGCCACCAGCAGAGATCGGGCTAGCGGGGGGCAGCAGTTCTTC. Translating gives CATSRDRASGGQQFF. Together with reference TRBV15 and TRBJ2-1, the CDR3 gives the full variable domain: DAMVIQNPRYQVTQFGKPVTLSCSQTLNHNVMYWYQQKSSQAPKLLFHYYDKDFNNEADTPDNFQSRRPNTSFCFLDIRSPGLGDTAMYLCATSRDRASGGQQFFGPGTRLTVL.

The chain is built from TRBV6-6 and TRBJ2-1; D is ambiguous. Deletions cut 2 bases from V and 3 bases from J, with 5 bases between. From germline, CDR1 is MNHNY and CDR2 SVGAGI (reference sequence). The CDR3 is 13 residues long. The CDR3, as DNA: TGTGCCAGCAGTTACGCCAGCTACAATGAGCAGTTCTTC. This codes for CASSYASYNEQFF.

The chain employs TRBV19 and TRBJ1-5, with 7 bases matching TRBD1. There are 15 residues in the CDR3. Unmatched junction bases numbered 16, after V lost 7 bases and J lost 10 bases. Germline values: CDR1 LNHDA, CDR2 SQIVND (reference sequence). Here the CDR3 reads CASTPRGGRGNPQHF. The CDR3 DNA is TGTGCCAGTACCCCCAGAGGGGGCCGCGGGAATCCCCAGCATTTT.

The J gene is TRBJ1-1, the V gene TRBV10-2, with D possibly being TRBD1 (5 bases). From germline, CDR1 is WSHSY and CDR2 SAAADI. CDR3 length: 13 residues. With 3 bases removed from V and 1 base from J, the gap between germline ends came to 6 bases. This CDR3 reads CASSDRANTEAFF. The CDR3 DNA follows: TGCGCCAGCAGTGACAGGGCGAACACTGAAGCTTTCTTT.

The chain couples TRBV5-1 to TRBJ1-6; D perhaps matches TRBD1 (5 bases). Germline assignment: CDR1 SGHRS and CDR2 YFSETQ. This CDR3 contains 16 residues. V was clipped by 2 bases and J by 7 bases, with 16 bases between them. CDR3 protein: CASSFDRQGTNSPLHF. Here the CDR3 DNA reads TGCGCCAGCAGCTTCGATCGCCAGGGTACCAATTCACCCCTCCACTTT.

The chain links TRBV7-9 to TRBJ2-5; no clear D gene. Germline V lookup: CDR1 SEHNR, CDR2 FQNEAQ (reference sequence). V was clipped by 5 bases and J by 6 bases, with 7 bases between them. CDR3 size: 11 residues. CDR3 loop: CASSGPQTQYF. The CDR3 DNA sequence: TGTGCCAGCAGCGGGCCCCAGACCCAGTACTTC.

This chain joins TRBV6-5 and TRBJ1-3, with TRBD1 as a possible D gene (5 bases). V lost 7 bases to trimming and J lost 3 bases, with 13 bases between them. The CDR3 runs 14 residues. Germline V gives CDR1 MNHEY, CDR2 SVGAGI. CDR3 loop: CASTYGGSGNTIYF. Here the CDR3 DNA reads TGTGCCAGCACCTACGGGGGTAGTGGAAACACCATATATTTT.

The gene calls are TRBV2 and TRBJ2-7; D is perhaps TRBD2 (6 bases). This CDR3 is built from 14 residues. Between the trimmed V and J ends, which lost 8 bases and 0 bases, there was a span of 14 bases. Germline values: CDR1 SNHLY, CDR2 FYNNEI. The CDR3 spells CASRGRNSSYEQYF. CDR3 sequence (DNA): TGTGCCAGCCGGGGGAGGAACAGCTCCTACGAGCAGTACTTC.

The V call is TRBV19, the J call TRBJ1-2; D call uncertain. The CDR3 runs to 13 residues. CDR1 is LNHDA, CDR2 SQIVND, per germline (reference sequence). V shed 2 bases and J shed 7 bases, with 11 bases lying between them. DNA for the CDR3: TGTGCCAGTAGTATAAACACGTTAGCTGGCTACACCTTC. Encoded protein: CASSINTLAGYTF.

This clone was counted only a few times. This chain links TRBV20-1 with TRBJ2-6; 9 bases are shared with TRBD2. This CDR3 is built from 18 residues. Germline loops: CDR1 DFQATT, CDR2 SNEGSKA (reference sequence). V lost 3 bases to trimming and J lost 1 base; unmatched junction nucleotides: 10. The CDR3 protein is CSASALAGALSGANVLTF. The CDR3 nucleotides are TGCAGTGCTAGTGCCTTAGCGGGGGCACTATCTGGGGCCAACGTCCTGACTTTC.